The rows below give T cell receptor beta chains drawn from one sample of a study of blood T cell repertoires in COVID-19. Measured with immunoSEQ multiplex PCR; TCRdb has only the in-frame clones, and not every one. The sample consists of about 270,000 clones, 82% of them appearing once. Sequenced input: peripheral blood. These receptors were taken from a woman under 30 with acute or convalescent COVID-19. The CDR3 runs from the conserved cysteine through the conserved F or W.

j_call v_call cdr3_aa
TRBJ1-2 TRBV4-3 CASSPQVANYGYTF
TRBJ1-1 TRBV7-9 CASSSPGQGNTEAFF
TRBJ1-2 TRBV20-1 CSASGTGGNTF
TRBJ2-3 TRBV6-5 CASSLGQGTDTQYF
TRBJ2-2 TRBV4-3 CASSQVAGLAAKDTGELFF
TRBJ2-1 TRBV10-1 CASNSGFDEQFF
TRBJ1-5 TRBV28 CASSFTSLSNQPQHF
TRBJ1-1 TRBV27 CASSMAGVVRTEAFF
TRBJ1-1 TRBV5-5 CASTPRNTEAFF
TRBJ1-2 TRBV21-1 CASSNSLTGGSSYGYTF
TRBJ2-1 TRBV6-6 CASSWGLAGRHNEQFF
TRBJ1-1 TRBV29-1 CSVRRGNTEAFF
TRBJ2-6 TRBV29-1 CSVGGTSGSGANVLTF
TRBJ2-1 TRBV7-2 CASSFETGDNEQFF
TRBJ2-7 TRBV29-1 CSVDVGTGATYEQYF
TRBJ1-4 TRBV27 CASSLLGASNEKLFF
TRBJ2-2 TRBV5-1 CASSFGGLATGELFF
TRBJ1-6 TRBV28 CASSSPGGSPLHF
TRBJ1-2 TRBV18 CASSPAQGTYGYTF
TRBJ1-5 TRBV19 CATRAGQGLKQPQHF
TRBJ2-7 TRBV28 CASLGGQIYEQYF
TRBJ1-5 TRBV28 CASSLAGINQPQHF
TRBJ2-5 TRBV18 CASSPDSQETQYF
TRBJ1-5 TRBV2 CAIRDRAGSNQPQHF
TRBJ2-4 TRBV13 CASSDRTGQGAKNIQYF
TRBJ2-4 TRBV28 CASSPGTGTKNIQYF
TRBJ2-5 TRBV5-1 CASSSPGTGGGETQYF
TRBJ2-7 TRBV5-1 CASSPEGQGDSYEQYF
TRBJ1-4 TRBV7-9 CASSGRQRNEKLFF
TRBJ2-2 TRBV24-1 CATSVYGELFF
TRBJ2-7 TRBV9 CASSVRAGTSGSYEQYF
TRBJ2-7 TRBV18 CASSPGLLLGGSDEQYF
TRBJ1-4 TRBV28 CASSFRTTNEKLFF
TRBJ1-3 TRBV28 CASSLNQGLSGNTIYF
TRBJ2-1 TRBV27 CASSLGTSGRAFGYNEQFF
TRBJ1-4 TRBV6-2/TRBV6-3 CASSYLQGRHSTNEKLFF
TRBJ1-6 TRBV9 CASSLTGVGNSPLHF
TRBJ1-2 TRBV5-6 CASSSRGAYGYTF
TRBJ2-7 TRBV19 CASSPEAQYYEQYF
TRBJ2-1 TRBV12-3/TRBV12-4 CASSFSHLAEQFF
TRBJ2-1 TRBV7-2 CASSPSASGIEQFF
TRBJ2-7 TRBV7-8 CASRPTRKFNEQYF
TRBJ1-4 TRBV15 CATSTMDRGENEKLFF
TRBJ1-2 TRBV12-3/TRBV12-4 CASSLGTNGYTF